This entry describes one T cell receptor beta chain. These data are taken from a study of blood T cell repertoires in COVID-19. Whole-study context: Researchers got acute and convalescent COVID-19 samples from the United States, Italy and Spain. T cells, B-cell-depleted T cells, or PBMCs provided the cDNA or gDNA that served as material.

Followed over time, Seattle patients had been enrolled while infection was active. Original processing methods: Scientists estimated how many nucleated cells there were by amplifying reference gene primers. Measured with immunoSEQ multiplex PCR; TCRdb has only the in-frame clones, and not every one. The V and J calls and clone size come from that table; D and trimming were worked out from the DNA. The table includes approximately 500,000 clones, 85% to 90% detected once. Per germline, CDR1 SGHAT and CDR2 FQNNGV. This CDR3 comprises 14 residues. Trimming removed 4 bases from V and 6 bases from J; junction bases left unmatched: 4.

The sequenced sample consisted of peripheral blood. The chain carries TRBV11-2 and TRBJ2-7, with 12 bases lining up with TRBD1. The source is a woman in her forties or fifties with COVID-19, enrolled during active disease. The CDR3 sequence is CASSWGTGGGEQYF. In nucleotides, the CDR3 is TGTGCCAGCAGCTGGGGGACAGGGGGCGGCGAGCAGTACTTC.